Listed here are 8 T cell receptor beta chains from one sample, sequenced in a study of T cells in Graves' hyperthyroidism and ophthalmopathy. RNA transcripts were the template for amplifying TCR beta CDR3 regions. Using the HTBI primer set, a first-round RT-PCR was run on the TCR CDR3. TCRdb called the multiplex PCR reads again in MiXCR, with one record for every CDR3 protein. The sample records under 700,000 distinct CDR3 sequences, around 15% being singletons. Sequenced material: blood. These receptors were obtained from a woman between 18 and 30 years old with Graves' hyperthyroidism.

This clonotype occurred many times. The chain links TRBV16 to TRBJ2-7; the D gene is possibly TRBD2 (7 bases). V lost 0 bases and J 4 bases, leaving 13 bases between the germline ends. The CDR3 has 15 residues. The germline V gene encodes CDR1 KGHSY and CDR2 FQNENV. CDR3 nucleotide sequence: TGTGCCAGCAGCCAATCTGCGGGGGCGGGTTACGAGCAGTACTTC. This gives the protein CASSQSAGAGYEQYF.

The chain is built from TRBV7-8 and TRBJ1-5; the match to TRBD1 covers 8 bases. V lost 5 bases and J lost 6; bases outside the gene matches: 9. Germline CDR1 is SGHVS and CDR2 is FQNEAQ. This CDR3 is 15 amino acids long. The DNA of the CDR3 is TGTGCCAGCAGCCCATGGACAGGGTCGGGTCAGCCCCAGCATTTT. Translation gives CASSPWTGSGQPQHF. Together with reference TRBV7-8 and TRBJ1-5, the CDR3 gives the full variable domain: GAGVSQSPRYKVAKRGQDVALRCDPISGHVSLFWYQQALGQGPEFLTYFQNEAQLDKSGLPSDRFFAERPEGSVSTLKIQRTQQEDSAVYLCASSPWTGSGQPQHFGDGTRLSIL.

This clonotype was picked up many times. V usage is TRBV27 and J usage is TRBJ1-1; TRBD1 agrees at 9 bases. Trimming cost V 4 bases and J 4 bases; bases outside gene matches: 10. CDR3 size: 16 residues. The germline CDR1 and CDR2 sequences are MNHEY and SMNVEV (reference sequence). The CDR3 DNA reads TGTGCCAGCAGTTCATACAGGGGGCGAAGAGGCACTGAAGCTTTCTTT. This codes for CASSSYRGRRGTEAFF.

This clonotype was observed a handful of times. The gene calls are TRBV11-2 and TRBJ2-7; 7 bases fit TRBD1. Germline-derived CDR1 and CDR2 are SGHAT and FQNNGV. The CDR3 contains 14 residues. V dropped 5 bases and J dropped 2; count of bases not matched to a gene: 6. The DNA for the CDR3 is TGTGCCAGCAGCCCGATAGGGGGCCCCTACGAGCAGTACTTC. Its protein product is CASSPIGGPYEQYF.

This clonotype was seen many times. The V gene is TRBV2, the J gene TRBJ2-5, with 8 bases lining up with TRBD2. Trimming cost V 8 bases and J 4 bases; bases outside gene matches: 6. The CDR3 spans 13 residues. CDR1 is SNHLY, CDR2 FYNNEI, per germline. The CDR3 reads CASFWTSRETQYF. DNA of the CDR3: TGTGCCAGCTTCTGGACTAGCCGAGAGACCCAGTACTTC.

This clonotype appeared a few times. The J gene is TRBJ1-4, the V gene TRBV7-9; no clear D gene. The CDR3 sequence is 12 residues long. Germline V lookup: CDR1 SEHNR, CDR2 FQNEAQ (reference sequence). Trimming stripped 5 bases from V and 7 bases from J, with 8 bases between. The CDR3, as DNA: TGTGCCAGCAGCAGGGTGGGTGAAAAACTGTTTTTT. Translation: CASSRVGEKLFF.

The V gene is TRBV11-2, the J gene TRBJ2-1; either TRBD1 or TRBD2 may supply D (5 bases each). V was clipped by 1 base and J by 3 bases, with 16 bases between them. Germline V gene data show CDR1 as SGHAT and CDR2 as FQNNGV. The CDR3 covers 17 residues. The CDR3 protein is CASSLARGGTFYNEQFF. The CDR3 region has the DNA TGTGCCAGCAGCTTAGCCCGTGGGGGTACTTTCTACAATGAGCAGTTCTTC. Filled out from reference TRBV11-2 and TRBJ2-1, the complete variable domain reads EAGVAQSPRYKIIEKRQSVAFWCNPISGHATLYWYQQILGQGPKLLIQFQNNGVVDDSQLPKDRFSAERLKGVDSTLKIQPAKLEDSAVYLCASSLARGGTFYNEQFFGPGTRLTVL.

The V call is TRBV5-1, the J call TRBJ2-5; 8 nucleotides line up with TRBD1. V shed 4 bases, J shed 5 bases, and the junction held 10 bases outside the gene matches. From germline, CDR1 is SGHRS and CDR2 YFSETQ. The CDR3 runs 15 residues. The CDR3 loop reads CASSTRTGFSETQYF. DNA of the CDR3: TGCGCCAGCAGCACCCGGACAGGGTTTTCGGAGACCCAGTACTTC.